These 10 T cell receptor beta chains share one sample of origin, sequenced in a study of beta chain features in type 1 diabetes. Of the isolated RNA, all was reverse transcribed, and so the sequenced material was expressed TCRB transcripts. TCRdb keeps only in-frame clones here, not all; method: immunoSEQ multiplex PCR. The sample consists of hundreds of thousands of clones, roughly 15% of them appearing once. Antigen specificity for these receptors is unknown. General study findings and limits: Moderately but significantly shorter TCRB CDR3s were found in Type 1 diabetes patients in all four CD4+ subsets.

Sequencing input: naive CD4+ T cells from blood. Receptors were obtained from a man younger than 30 with type 1 diabetes.

This clone occurred a few times. The chain links TRBV6-5 to TRBJ2-7; tentative D call: TRBD2 (5 bases). Trimming took off 2 bases at V and 2 bases at J, with 10 bases between the two ends. The CDR3 runs 14 residues. In germline, CDR1 is MNHEY, CDR2 SVGAGI. The CDR3 bases are TGTGCCAGCAGTTACGCGGCCGGGGCCTACGAGCAGTACTTC. Translated: CASSYAAGAYEQYF.

In DNA, the CDR3 is TGTGCCAGTAGTATAGTACCACAGGGGGCATGGAATGAGCAGTTCTTC. It yields the protein CASSIVPQGAWNEQFF. The chain joins TRBV19 to TRBJ2-1; 9 bases match TRBD1. The germline V gene has CDR1 LNHDA and CDR2 SQIVND (reference sequence). Losses at the gene ends were 1 base for V and 7 bases for J; bases not matched to a gene: 8. The CDR3 is 16 amino acids.

This clone was counted only a few times. The chain couples TRBV9 to TRBJ2-7; 9 positions match TRBD2. V lost 5 bases, J lost 0 bases, and 3 bases stayed unmatched. Germline lookup yields CDR1 SGDLS and CDR2 YYNGEE. The CDR3 is 14 residues long. CDR3 in DNA: TGTGCCAGCAGTGAGCGGGGGGACTCCTACGAGCAGTACTTC. It translates to CASSERGDSYEQYF.

This clone turned up a few times. The rearrangement joins TRBV28 to TRBJ1-2, with 7 bases matching TRBD1. Germline V gene sequence: CDR1 MDHEN, CDR2 SYDVKM. Germline trimming cut 8 bases from V and 8 bases from J; bases unmatched to any gene: 5. The CDR3 covers 11 residues. CDR3: CASGGTEGYTF. CDR3 DNA: TGTGCCAGCGGCGGGACAGAGGGCTACACCTTC.

A single count supports this clone. The chain couples TRBV5-4 to TRBJ1-1, with 7 nucleotides matching TRBD1. The germline V gene encodes CDR1 SGHNT and CDR2 YYREEE (reference sequence). This CDR3 has 15 residues. J gave up 1 base and V 3 bases, and 6 bases lay outside the gene matches. CDR3 coding DNA: TGTGCCAGCAGCTCACGACAGGGTTCGAACACTGAAGCTTTCTTT. Translating gives CASSSRQGSNTEAFF.

This clone appeared a few times. The gene calls are TRBV28 and TRBJ1-1; D is undetermined. Germline V gives CDR1 MDHEN, CDR2 SYDVKM. Trimming stripped 7 bases from V and 7 bases from J, with 16 bases between. The CDR3 is 13 amino acids. In nucleotides, the CDR3 is TGTGCCAGCACCCTACGGGGAGGCGTTGAAGCTTTCTTT. Translated: CASTLRGGVEAFF.

This rearrangement joins TRBV6-1 to TRBJ1-2; D remains unclear. The CDR3 has 12 residues. Germline CDR1 and CDR2: MNHNS and SASEGT. Trimming pared 6 bases from V and 0 bases from J, leaving 5 bases between. The CDR3 protein is CASRTSNYGYTF. CDR3 sequence (DNA): TGTGCCAGCAGGACATCTAACTATGGCTACACCTTC.

This clone has a handful of counts. V usage is TRBV11-2 and J usage is TRBJ2-1; TRBD1 matches at 8 bases. With 5 bases clipped from V and 5 bases from J, the junction kept 2 bases outside the gene matches. This CDR3 spans 13 amino acids. From germline, CDR1 is SGHAT and CDR2 FQNNGV. The CDR3 loop reads CASSVGQDNEQFF. CDR3 nucleotide sequence: TGTGCCAGCAGCGTGGGACAGGACAATGAGCAGTTCTTC.

This clone was recorded a few times. The V and J genes are TRBV25-1 and TRBJ1-4, with 10 bases that match TRBD1. Per the germline V gene, CDR1 is MGHDK and CDR2 is SYGVNS. This CDR3 region has 15 residues. V was clipped by 3 bases and J by 7 bases; unmatched bases: 5. The CDR3 reads CASSEPRTGGEKLFF. CDR3 sequence (DNA): TGTGCCAGCAGTGAGCCGCGGACAGGGGGTGAAAAACTGTTTTTT.

V gene TRBV4-3 combines with J gene TRBJ2-5; no definite D call. V was clipped by 6 bases and J by 1 base, with 15 bases between them. Germline V gives CDR1 LGHNA, CDR2 YSLEER. The CDR3 is 15 amino acids. The CDR3 DNA is TGCGCCAGCAGTCGCCGACTTCTAACCCAAGAGACCCAGTACTTC. Its protein product is CASSRRLLTQETQYF.